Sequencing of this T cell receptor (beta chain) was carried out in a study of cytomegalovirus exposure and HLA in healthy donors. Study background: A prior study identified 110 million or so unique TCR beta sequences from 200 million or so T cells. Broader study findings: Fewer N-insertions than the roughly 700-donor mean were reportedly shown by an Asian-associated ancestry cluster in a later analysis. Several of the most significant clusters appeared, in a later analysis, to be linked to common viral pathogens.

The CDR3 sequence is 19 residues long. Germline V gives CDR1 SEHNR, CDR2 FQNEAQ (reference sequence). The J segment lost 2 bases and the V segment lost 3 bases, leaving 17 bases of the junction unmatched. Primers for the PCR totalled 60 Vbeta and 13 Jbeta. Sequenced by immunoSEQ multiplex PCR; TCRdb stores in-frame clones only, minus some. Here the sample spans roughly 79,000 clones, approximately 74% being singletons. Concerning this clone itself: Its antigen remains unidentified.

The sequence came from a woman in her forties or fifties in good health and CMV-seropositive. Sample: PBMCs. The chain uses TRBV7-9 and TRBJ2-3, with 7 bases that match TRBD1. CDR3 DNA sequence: TGTGCCAGCAGCTTTCTGTGGGGGAAAGGGGGCCTTATCACAGATACGCAGTATTTT. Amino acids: CASSFLWGKGGLITDTQYF.